Sequencing of this TCR beta chain was carried out in a study of cytomegalovirus exposure and HLA in healthy donors. With respect to this clone: Its target is not known.

Overall study findings and caveats: Association with HLA alleles at 0.05 false discovery rate was found for 15,000 or so TCR beta sequences in a later analysis. The study flagged around 150 TCR beta chains as cytomegalovirus-associated.

The PCR employed 60 Vbeta primers together with 13 Jbeta primers. Libraries were prepared by immunoSEQ multiplex PCR; TCRdb keeps only in-frame clonotypes and omits some of them. In the table there are some 130,000 clones, 77% of which are singletons. V lost 10 bases, J lost 0 bases, and 15 bases lay in between. Germline CDR1 MDHEN, CDR2 SYDVKM. This CDR3 comprises 14 residues. Healthy bone marrow donors made up the cohort. This clonotype was sampled from a man aged 25 to 40 in good health and CMV-seronegative. The sequenced material came from PBMCs. This chain connects TRBV28 to TRBJ1-1; no firm D call. The CDR3 bases are TGTGCCACCAAGGTAGGAGGGATGAACACTGAAGCTTTCTTT. Protein: CATKVGGMNTEAFF.